A single sample gave rise to the 25 T cell receptor beta chains below, sequenced in a study of blood T cell repertoires in COVID-19. The method was immunoSEQ multiplex PCR; TCRdb's version includes in-frame clones alone and lacks a portion of them. This sample carries some 19,000 clones, 86% of them seen once, and the ten largest clones take roughly a sixth. Sequences were obtained from peripheral blood. These receptors were obtained from a man in his sixties or seventies with acute or convalescent COVID-19.

In its sample, this clone was seen a few times. The chain couples TRBV5-1 to TRBJ1-2, with a weak D call TRBD1 (5 bases). Germline loops: CDR1 SGHRS, CDR2 YFSETQ. Trimming stripped 3 bases from V and 0 bases from J, with 9 bases between. The CDR3 length is 14 residues. The CDR3, as DNA: TGCGCCAGCAGCTCAACGACAGCTAACTATGGCTACACCTTC. This codes for CASSSTTANYGYTF.

The chain combines TRBV29-1 with TRBJ2-4; D call uncertain. Trimming took off 5 bases at V and 0 bases at J, with 14 bases between the two ends. This CDR3 has 15 residues. In germline, CDR1 is SQVTM, CDR2 ANQGSEA. CDR3 nucleotides: TGCAGCGTTTCCGCAGGATACCTAGCCAAAAACATTCAGTACTTC. It specifies CSVSAGYLAKNIQYF.

This clone was observed once. The chain employs TRBV1 and TRBJ2-1; the D call of TRBD2 is as the table states it, not checked on the DNA. TRBV1 is annotated as a pseudogene. The CDR3 sequence is 21 residues long. This CDR3 reads CTSSQGGTSGSVDDSYNEQFF. CDR3 nucleotides: TGCACCAGCAGCCAAGGGGGGACTAGCGGGAGCGTCGATGATTCCTACAATGAGCAGTTCTTC.

This rearrangement joins TRBV5-1 to TRBJ2-5; D is ambiguous. This CDR3 is built from 11 residues. V lost 1 base and J 6 bases, leaving 4 bases between the germline ends. The germline CDR1 and CDR2 sequences are SGHRS and YFSETQ. Here the CDR3 DNA reads TGCGCCAGCAGCTTGAGCCAGACCCAGTACTTC. It translates to CASSLSQTQYF.

The V call is TRBV7-6, the J call TRBJ2-5, with 8 positions matching TRBD1. The CDR3 is 14 residues long. From germline, CDR1 is SGHVS and CDR2 FNYEAQ. V gave up 5 bases and J gave up 2 bases; unmatched junction bases: 4. The CDR3: CASSPNRGQETQYF. In DNA form, the CDR3 reads TGTGCCAGCAGCCCTAACAGGGGGCAAGAGACCCAGTACTTC.

By share, this clone counts as medium-sized. The CDR3 nucleotides are TGTGCCAGCAGCCAACCTACAGGGTTTTCGAATGAGCAGTTCTTC. Translation gives CASSQPTGFSNEQFF. This rearrangement joins TRBV3-1 (or the pseudogene TRBV3-2) to TRBJ2-1, with a tentative D call TRBD1 (6 bases). Germline V gene lookup returns CDR1 LGHDT and CDR2 YNNKEL (reference sequence). V shed 2 bases and J shed 7 bases, with 15 bases lying between them. The CDR3 totals 15 residues.

The chain joins TRBV11-2 to TRBJ2-2; D possibly corresponds to TRBD2 (6 bases). V lost 1 base and J 0 bases, leaving 9 bases between the germline ends. The CDR3 is 16 residues long. Germline V CDR1 and CDR2: SGHAT, FQNNGV. CDR3 residues: CASSLGWGANTGELFF. CDR3 in DNA: TGTGCCAGCAGCTTAGGTTGGGGGGCGAACACCGGGGAGCTGTTTTTT.

The rearrangement joins TRBV2 to TRBJ1-4; possible D gene TRBD1, 5 bases. CDR3 length: 14 residues. Looked up from germline, CDR1 is SNHLY and CDR2 is FYNNEI. Deletions cut 6 bases from V and 0 bases from J, with 8 bases between. The CDR3 sequence: CASSPGPTNEKLFF. The CDR3 nucleotides read TGTGCCAGCAGCCCAGGGCCAACTAATGAAAAACTGTTTTTT.

J is TRBJ2-5 and V is TRBV5-5, with TRBD1 as a possible D gene (6 bases). The CDR3 runs 12 residues. V shed 1 base and J shed 5 bases, with 6 bases lying between them. Germline V lookup: CDR1 SGHKS, CDR2 YYEKEE (reference sequence). CDR3 amino acids: CASSLTGETQYF. CDR3 DNA sequence: TGTGCCAGCAGCTTGACAGGGGAGACCCAGTACTTC.

J is TRBJ1-2 and V is TRBV15, with 8 nucleotides matching TRBD1. Looked up from germline, CDR1 is LNHNV and CDR2 is YYDKDF (reference sequence). J was trimmed by 8 bases and V by 3 bases; bases with no gene match: 8. The CDR3 is made up of 14 amino acids. The CDR3 region has the DNA TGTGCCACCAGCAGTAGGACAGGGCTGGGGGGCTACACCTTC. The encoded protein is CATSSRTGLGGYTF.

This sequence joins TRBV29-1 and TRBJ2-3; D may be TRBD2 (6 bases). The V gene lost 7 bases and the J gene lost 4 bases, with 12 bases spanning the gap. Looked up from germline, CDR1 is SQVTM and CDR2 is ANQGSEA. CDR3 length: 12 residues. CDR3 DNA: TGCAGCGGGGAACGGGAGCCAGATACGCAGTATTTT. Translation: CSGEREPDTQYF.

The J gene is TRBJ2-1, the V gene TRBV29-1, with a tentative D call TRBD2 (6 bases). V shed 3 bases and J shed 7 bases, with 16 bases lying between them. The CDR3 is made up of 14 amino acids. Per the germline V gene, CDR1 is SQVTM and CDR2 is ANQGSEA. The CDR3 spells CSVDRGWGGNEQFF. CDR3 bases: TGCAGCGTTGATCGGGGGTGGGGAGGAAATGAGCAGTTCTTC.

The chain couples TRBV5-1 to TRBJ2-7; TRBD1 matches 8 bases. Trimming removed 0 bases from V and 0 bases from J; junction bases left unmatched: 5. This CDR3 comprises 16 residues. CDR1 is SGHRS and CDR2 is YFSETQ in the germline V gene. The CDR3 sequence is CASSLGVQGASYEQYF. For the CDR3, the DNA is TGCGCCAGCAGCTTGGGGGTCCAGGGGGCCTCCTACGAGCAGTACTTC.

This sequence joins TRBV11-2 and TRBJ1-1; tentative D call: TRBD1 (5 bases). Trimming shortened V by 6 bases and J by 1 base, and 15 bases separated the two germline ends. CDR3 length equals 15 residues. From germline, CDR1 is SGHAT and CDR2 FQNNGV. This CDR3 is CASSSHHTGNTEAFF. As DNA, the CDR3 is TGTGCCAGCAGTTCTCACCACACAGGGAACACTGAAGCTTTCTTT.

This clone was recorded once. CDR3 residues: CASSPLAGGPTGELFF. The DNA for the CDR3 is TGCGCCAGCAGCCCCCTAGCGGGAGGGCCGACCGGGGAGCTGTTTTTT. The chain has TRBV5-1 and TRBJ2-2, with TRBD2 matching over 12 bases. CDR1 SGHRS and CDR2 YFSETQ come from the germline V gene. The length of the CDR3 is 16 residues. V gave up 4 bases and J gave up 5 bases; unmatched junction bases: 6.

V is TRBV2 and J is TRBJ1-4, with TRBD1 matching 8 bases. This CDR3 is 13 amino acids long. Germline values: CDR1 SNHLY, CDR2 FYNNEI. The V gene end was trimmed by 8 bases and the J gene end by 7 bases; junction bases not matched to a gene: 6. CDR3: CASRTGWLEKLFF. The CDR3 DNA follows: TGTGCCAGCCGGACAGGGTGGCTTGAAAAACTGTTTTTT. Full variable domain (remainder filled in from reference TRBV2 and TRBJ1-4): EPEVTQTPSHQVTQMGQEVILRCVPISNHLYFYWYRQILGQKVEFLVSFYNNEISEKSEIFDDQFSVERPDGSNFTLKIRSTKLEDSAMYFCASRTGWLEKLFFGSGTQLSVL.

The rearrangement joins TRBV6-4 to TRBJ1-2; a weak D match, TRBD1 (6 bases). Germline V lookup: CDR1 MRHNA, CDR2 SNTAGT. The CDR3 length is 13 residues. V shed 0 bases and J shed 8 bases, with 10 bases lying between them. CDR3 in DNA: TGTGCCAGCAGTGACTCGGAGACAGGCGGCTACACCTTC. It translates to CASSDSETGGYTF.

The rearrangement uses TRBV25-1 and TRBJ1-5, with D unresolved. Trimming took 4 bases from V and 3 from J, leaving 13 bases between them. The CDR3 extends over 15 amino acids. Looked up from germline, CDR1 is MGHDK and CDR2 is SYGVNS. The CDR3 DNA sequence: TGTGCCAGCAGTGGTACTGACACAACCAATCAGCCCCAGCATTTT. It encodes CASSGTDTTNQPQHF.

The chain uses TRBV5-4 and TRBJ1-1; TRBD1 matches at 8 bases. V shed 4 bases and J 5 bases; nucleotides not matched to a gene: 16. Per the germline V gene, CDR1 is SGHNT and CDR2 is YYREEE (reference sequence). There are 17 residues in the CDR3. This CDR3 is CASSPEPLQGGRTEAFF. Here the CDR3 DNA reads TGTGCCAGCAGCCCGGAGCCTTTACAGGGGGGGCGTACTGAAGCTTTCTTT. Complete variable domain (other parts from reference TRBV5-4 and TRBJ1-1): ETGVTQSPTHLIKTRGQQVTLRCSSQSGHNTVSWYQQALGQGPQFIFQYYREEENGRGNFPPRFSGLQFPNYSSELNVNALELDDSALYLCASSPEPLQGGRTEAFFGQGTRLTVV.

V gene TRBV5-6 combines with J gene TRBJ2-7, with D perhaps TRBD2 (6 bases). The CDR3 totals 14 residues. Trimming shortened V by 4 bases and J by 9 bases, and 20 bases separated the two germline ends. Germline V gives CDR1 SGHDT, CDR2 YYEEEE. The CDR3 spells CASSPGGAGRGQYF. CDR3 sequence (DNA): TGTGCCAGCAGCCCTGGAGGGGCAGGGCGGGGGCAGTACTTC. Full variable domain (remainder filled in from reference TRBV5-6 and TRBJ2-7): DAGVTQSPTHLIKTRGQQVTLRCSPKSGHDTVSWYQQALGQGPQFIFQYYEEEERQRGNFPDRFSGHQFPNYSSELNVNALLLGDSALYLCASSPGGAGRGQYFGPGTRLTVT.

The chain links TRBV2 to TRBJ2-3; TRBD2 matches at 8 bases. This CDR3 spans 14 amino acids. V shed 3 bases, J shed 1 base, and the junction held 0 bases outside the gene matches. CDR1 SNHLY and CDR2 FYNNEI come from the germline V gene. CDR3 DNA sequence: TGTGCCAGCAGTGAGGGACTAGGCACAGATACGCAGTATTTT. Its translation: CASSEGLGTDTQYF.

The chain recombines TRBV7-3 with TRBJ2-2; D is perhaps TRBD1 (5 bases). Germline CDR1 is SGHTA and CDR2 is FQGTGA. Deletions cut 1 base from V and 4 bases from J, with 10 bases between. The CDR3 contains 15 residues. CDR3 in amino acids: CASSLKPGLTGELFF. CDR3 bases: TGTGCCAGCAGCTTAAAACCAGGGCTCACCGGGGAGCTGTTTTTT.

This clone is a singleton in its sample. The rearrangement links TRBV7-3 to TRBJ2-2; possible D gene TRBD2, 6 bases. Germline V CDR1 and CDR2: SGHTA, FQGTGA. CDR3 length equals 16 residues. Trimming took 1 base from V and 8 from J, leaving 17 bases between them. The CDR3, as DNA: TGTGCCAGCAGCTTAAGGACCGGGACTCAGGGAGGGGAGCTGTTTTTT. Amino acids: CASSLRTGTQGGELFF. The entire variable domain, with the rest obtained from reference TRBV7-3 and TRBJ2-2, is as follows: GAGVSQTPSNKVTEKGKYVELRCDPISGHTALYWYRQSLGQGPEFLIYFQGTGAADDSGLPNDRFFAVRPEGSVSTLKIQRTERGDSAVYLCASSLRTGTQGGELFFGEGSRLTVL.

On this clone: Other DNA variants within this sample encode the same CDR3. The chain recombines TRBV7-2 with TRBJ2-3; TRBD2 agrees at 7 bases. J was trimmed by 1 base and V by 1 base; bases with no gene match: 2. The CDR3 spans 15 residues. CDR1 and CDR2 (germline): SGHTA, FQGNSA. CDR3 sequence reads: CASSLVGGRTDTQYF. The CDR3 DNA reads as TGTGCCAGCAGCTTAGTGGGAGGGCGCACAGATACGCAGTATTTT.

CDR3 DNA sequence: TGTGCCACCCTAGACAGGACTCGTAATCAGCCCCAGCATTTT. It encodes CATLDRTRNQPQHF. The gene calls are TRBV24-1 and TRBJ1-5; D might be TRBD1 (6 bases). V was pared by 9 bases and J by 4 bases, with 15 bases between. This CDR3 has 14 residues. Germline V gene sequence: CDR1 KGHDR, CDR2 SFDVKD.